These 9 T cell receptor beta chains originate from one sample sequenced in a study of T cells in Graves' hyperthyroidism and ophthalmopathy. Amplification targeted TCR beta CDR3 regions from RNA transcripts. With the HTBI primer set, the TCR CDR3 went through a first round of RT-PCR. TCRdb passed the multiplex PCR reads through MiXCR, listing each CDR3 protein once. The table lists about 250,000 distinct CDR3 sequences, around 26% of them singletons. Material: blood. Source of these receptors: a woman in her forties with Graves' ophthalmopathy.

The rearrangement uses TRBV10-3 and TRBJ2-7, with 8 positions matching TRBD2. The CDR3 is 15 residues long. J was trimmed by 4 bases and V by 4 bases; bases with no gene match: 9. Germline CDR1 ENHRY, CDR2 SYGVKD. The CDR3 loop reads CAISGGAGGGYEQYF. As DNA, the CDR3 is TGTGCCATCAGTGGGGGGGCGGGAGGAGGTTACGAGCAGTACTTC.

The chain employs TRBV28 and TRBJ1-5, with TRBD1 matching over 7 bases. This CDR3 has 13 residues. CDR1 MDHEN and CDR2 SYDVKM come from the germline V gene. V lost 3 bases, J lost 6 bases, and 2 bases stayed unmatched. CDR3: CASSFQGVQPQHF. CDR3 DNA sequence: TGTGCCAGCAGTTTTCAGGGGGTTCAGCCCCAGCATTTT.

A note on this clonotype: Given the absence of the conserved phenylalanine or tryptophan at the CDR3 end, a read error is likely. The V and J genes are TRBV5-4 and TRBJ1-2; D is perhaps TRBD1 (6 bases). CDR1 and CDR2 (germline): SGHNT, YYREEE (reference sequence). This CDR3 spans 17 amino acids. Trimming removed 0 bases from V and 2 bases from J, with 17 bases in between. CDR3: CASSLDYYREGNYGYTL. The CDR3 coding sequence is TGTGCCAGCAGCTTGGATTATTACAGGGAGGGGAACTATGGCTACACCCTC.

In this sample, this clonotype turned up many times. The chain carries TRBV19 and TRBJ2-4, with 11 bases that match TRBD2. The CDR3 sequence is 17 residues long. With 5 bases clipped from V and 0 bases from J, the junction kept 6 bases outside the gene matches. Germline assignment: CDR1 LNHDA and CDR2 SQIVND (reference sequence). CDR3 sequence: CASSLTTSGIAKNIQYF. CDR3 coding DNA: TGTGCCAGTAGTTTAACGACTAGCGGGATAGCCAAAAACATTCAGTACTTC. Supplemented by reference TRBV19 and TRBJ2-4, the full variable domain reads DGGITQSPKYLFRKEGQNVTLSCEQNLNHDAMYWYRQDPGQGLRLIYYSQIVNDFQKGDIAEGYSVSREKKESFPLTVTSAQKNPTAFYLCASSLTTSGIAKNIQYFGAGTRLSVL.

V and J are TRBV7-3 and TRBJ2-5; 15 positions match TRBD2. After removal of 5 bases from V and 9 bases from J, the junction contained 13 bases not matched to a gene. CDR1 and CDR2 (germline): SGHTA, FQGTGA. The CDR3 runs 17 residues. CDR3 coding DNA: TGTGCCAGCAGCCCCCGGACTAGCGGGAGGGGAGGGGAGTCCCAGTACTTC. Residues: CASSPRTSGRGGESQYF.

This clonotype appeared many times. The rearrangement joins TRBV27 to TRBJ2-2; 7 bases line up with TRBD2. The germline gives CDR1 MNHEY, CDR2 SMNVEV (reference sequence). The CDR3 is 15 residues long. V trimming: 8 bases; J trimming: 0 bases; junction bases outside the gene matches: 6. The CDR3 protein is CASAPGLANTGELFF. The CDR3 DNA is TGTGCCAGCGCCCCAGGACTAGCGAACACCGGGGAGCTGTTTTTT.

This clonotype was observed many times. V gene TRBV30 combines with J gene TRBJ1-2; a weak D match, TRBD1 (6 bases). V lost 5 bases to trimming and J lost 7 bases, with 23 bases between them. CDR3 length: 15 residues. Germline V CDR1 and CDR2: GTSNPN, SVGIG (reference sequence). The CDR3 coding sequence is TGTGCCTGGGAGTCGACAGGAGTTGCGATTTTTGGCTACACCTTC. It is translated as CAWESTGVAIFGYTF.

This clonotype came up many times. This chain joins TRBV19 and TRBJ1-5; D call uncertain. Trimming pared 3 bases from V and 5 bases from J, leaving 8 bases between. This CDR3 comprises 13 residues. Germline lookup yields CDR1 LNHDA and CDR2 SQIVND (reference sequence). For the CDR3, the DNA is TGTGCCAGTAGTATTCCGATTTATCAGCCCCAGCATTTT. Its protein product is CASSIPIYQPQHF.

This clonotype was detected many times. The chain links TRBV24-1 to TRBJ2-7; 9 bases are a match to TRBD2. This CDR3 is built from 20 residues. Germline values: CDR1 KGHDR, CDR2 SFDVKD. Losses at the gene ends were 3 bases for V and 1 base for J; bases not matched to a gene: 18. This CDR3 reads CATSDPRHPPSGRFSYEQYF. DNA of the CDR3: TGTGCCACCAGTGATCCGCGTCACCCCCCCAGCGGGAGGTTTTCCTACGAGCAGTACTTC.